These 8 T cell receptor beta chains came from one sample sequenced in a study of T cell changes during pregnancy in multiple sclerosis. The repertoire was sequenced with immunoSEQ multiplex PCR; TCRdb's copy has only in-frame clones and lacks some. The table records some 67,000 clones, 91% of them present only once. Sample: peripheral blood, taken in the first trimester of pregnancy. These receptors were obtained from a female donor with multiple sclerosis, enrolled in a pregnancy study.

The chain has TRBV7-3 and TRBJ1-1; D call uncertain. Germline V gene data show CDR1 as SGHTA and CDR2 as FQGTGA. Trimming pared 5 bases from V and 0 bases from J, leaving 7 bases between. The CDR3 runs to 13 residues. Here the CDR3 reads CASSLWLNTEAFF. Here the CDR3 DNA reads TGTGCCAGCAGCCTGTGGCTGAACACTGAAGCTTTCTTT. Variable domain in full (rest from reference TRBV7-3 and TRBJ1-1): GAGVSQTPSNKVTEKGKYVELRCDPISGHTALYWYRQSLGQGPEFLIYFQGTGAADDSGLPNDRFFAVRPEGSVSTLKIQRTERGDSAVYLCASSLWLNTEAFFGQGTRLTVV.

This chain joins TRBV6-5 and TRBJ1-1, with 8 bases lining up with TRBD1. This CDR3 region has 14 residues. Unmatched junction bases numbered 8, after V lost 7 bases and J lost 4 bases. Germline V lookup: CDR1 MNHEY, CDR2 SVGAGI. The CDR3 loop is CASKMDRVVTEAFF. The CDR3 DNA follows: TGTGCCAGCAAGATGGACAGGGTAGTCACTGAAGCTTTCTTT.

V gene TRBV6-9 combines with J gene TRBJ2-3; TRBD2 matches at 8 bases. CDR3 length: 16 amino acids. Germline-derived CDR1 and CDR2 are MNHGY and SVAAGI. Germline trimming cut 6 bases from V and 2 bases from J; bases unmatched to any gene: 10. The CDR3 region is CASRFKRGPPTDTQYF. The CDR3 coding sequence is TGTGCCAGCAGGTTTAAGCGGGGGCCGCCCACAGATACGCAGTATTTT.

V and J are TRBV6-5 and TRBJ1-6, with TRBD1 matching 9 bases. The CDR3 runs to 14 residues. Per germline, CDR1 MNHEY and CDR2 SVGAGI. Unmatched junction bases numbered 1, after V lost 2 bases and J lost 8 bases. The CDR3 spells CASSYRTGDSPLHF. Here the CDR3 DNA reads TGTGCCAGCAGTTACCGGACAGGGGATTCACCCCTCCACTTT.

This sequence joins TRBV2 and TRBJ2-3; the D is unclear. V lost 5 bases to trimming and J lost 6 bases, with 12 bases between them. Germline assignment: CDR1 SNHLY and CDR2 FYNNEI. The CDR3 has 13 amino acids. The CDR3 DNA reads as TGTGCCAGCAGTATTATTGTGCAGGATACGCAGTATTTT. Amino acids: CASSIIVQDTQYF.

The V gene is TRBV11-3, the J gene TRBJ2-2; 7 nucleotides agree with TRBD1. V gave up 4 bases and J gave up 6 bases; unmatched junction bases: 5. The CDR3 is made up of 14 amino acids. Germline lookup yields CDR1 SGHNT and CDR2 YENEEA. The CDR3 bases are TGTGCCAGCAGCTCACAGGGGCGCGCCGGGGAGCTGTTTTTT. This translates into CASSSQGRAGELFF.

The V call is TRBV11-2, the J call TRBJ2-4, with no clear D. CDR1 and CDR2 from the germline V gene are SGHAT and FQNNGV. The CDR3 is made up of 16 amino acids. V lost 1 base and J lost 0, with 10 bases in between. Written as DNA, the CDR3 is TGTGCCAGCAGCTTAGTAAGAACTTTAGCCAAAAACATTCAGTACTTC. This codes for CASSLVRTLAKNIQYF.

CDR3 in amino acids: CASSLINNEQFF. The CDR3 coding sequence is TGTGCCAGCAGCTTAATCAACAATGAGCAGTTCTTC. The chain links TRBV7-2 to TRBJ2-1; no firm D call. CDR1 is SGHTA and CDR2 is FQGNSA in the germline V gene. V gave up 2 bases and J gave up 5 bases, with 4 bases separating them. CDR3 size: 12 residues.